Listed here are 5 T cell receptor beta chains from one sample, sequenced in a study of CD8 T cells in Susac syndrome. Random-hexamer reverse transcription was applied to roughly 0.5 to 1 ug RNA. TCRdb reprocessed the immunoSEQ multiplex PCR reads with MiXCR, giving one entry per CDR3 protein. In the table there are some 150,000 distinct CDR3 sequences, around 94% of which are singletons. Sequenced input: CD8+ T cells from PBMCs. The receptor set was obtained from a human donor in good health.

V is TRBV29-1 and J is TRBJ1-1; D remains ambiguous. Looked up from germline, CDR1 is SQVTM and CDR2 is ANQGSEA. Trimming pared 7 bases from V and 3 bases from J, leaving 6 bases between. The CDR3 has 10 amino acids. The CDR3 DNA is TGCAGCGGGTTACACACTGAAGCTTTCTTT. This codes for CSGLHTEAFF.

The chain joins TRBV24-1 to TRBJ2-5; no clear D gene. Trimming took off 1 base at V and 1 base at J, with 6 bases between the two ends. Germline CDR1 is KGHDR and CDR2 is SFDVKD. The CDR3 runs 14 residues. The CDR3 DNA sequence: TGTGCCACCAGTGATTTTGGCGGCCAAGAGACCCAGTACTTC. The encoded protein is CATSDFGGQETQYF.

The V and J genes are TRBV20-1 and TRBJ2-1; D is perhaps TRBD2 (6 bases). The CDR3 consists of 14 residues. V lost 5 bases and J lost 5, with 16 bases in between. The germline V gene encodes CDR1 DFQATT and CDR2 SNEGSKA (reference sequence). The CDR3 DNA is TGCAGTGCTCCCGGGACTGACTGGGACAATGAGCAGTTCTTC. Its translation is CSAPGTDWDNEQFF.

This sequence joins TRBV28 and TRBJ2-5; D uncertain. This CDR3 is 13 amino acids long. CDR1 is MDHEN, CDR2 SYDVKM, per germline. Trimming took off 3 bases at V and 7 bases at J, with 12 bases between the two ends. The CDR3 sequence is CASSLTGLGTQYF. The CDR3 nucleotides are TGTGCCAGCAGTTTGACCGGGTTGGGGACCCAGTACTTC.

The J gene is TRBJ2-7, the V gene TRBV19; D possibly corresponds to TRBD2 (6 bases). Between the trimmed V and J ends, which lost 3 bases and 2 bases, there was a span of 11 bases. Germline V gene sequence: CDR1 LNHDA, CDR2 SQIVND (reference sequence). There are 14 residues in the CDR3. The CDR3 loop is CASSIYGGTYEQYF. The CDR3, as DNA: TGTGCCAGTAGTATCTACGGAGGGACCTACGAGCAGTACTTC.